This T cell receptor (beta chain) was observed in a study of OX40 agonist ivuxolimab in advanced cancers. Findings of the study overall: Fewer expanded clones were found on average in CD4+ than in CD8+ T cells.

This CDR3 spans 15 amino acids. Trimming cost V 3 bases and J 1 base, with 12 bases left between them. Germline loops: CDR1 KGHSH, CDR2 LQKENI. As to this clone: Its antigen is as yet unknown.

Assay used: immunoSEQ multiplex PCR; TCRdb lists only in-frame clones, some missing. This table has some 64,000 clones, nearly 90% appearing once. The source was CD4+ or CD8+ T cells sorted from blood, collected in a trial of the OX40 agonist ivuxolimab. The rearrangement joins TRBV18 to TRBJ1-1; D perhaps matches TRBD1 (5 bases). The TCR originated in an adult with an advanced solid tumor such as melanoma, head and neck, liver or kidney cancer. The CDR3 bases are TGTGCCAGCTCACCGGGTAAGACAGAGAACACTGAAGCTTTCTTT. This encodes CASSPGKTENTEAFF.